This T cell receptor beta chain was identified in a study of CD8 T cells in Susac syndrome. This clonotype came up once. The CDR3 sequence is 15 residues long. V was trimmed by 5 bases and J by 0 bases, leaving 12 bases between them. It was with random hexamers that 0.5 to 1 ug RNA was reverse transcribed. TCRdb processed the immunoSEQ multiplex PCR reads anew with MiXCR; each CDR3 protein has one entry. The table lists 150,000 to 200,000 distinct CDR3 sequences, approximately 93% of them singletons. The sample consisted of CD4+ T cells from PBMCs. This chain links TRBV12-3 or TRBV12-4 with TRBJ2-3; D possibly corresponds to TRBD1 (6 bases). This clonotype was sampled from a human donor with multiple sclerosis. This CDR3 reads CASSPDRLSTDTQYF. The CDR3 DNA reads as TGTGCCAGCAGTCCCGACAGGCTAAGCACAGATACGCAGTATTTT.